A single sample gave rise to the 18 T cell receptor beta chains below, sequenced in a study of T cell clonality in common variable immunodeficiency. Only in-frame clones appear in the TCRdb table, and some are missing; sequencing was by immunoSEQ multiplex PCR. This sample has tens of thousands of clones, each found more than once. Sequencing was performed on peripheral blood mononuclear cells. The receptor set was obtained from a person between 18 and 69 years old in good health.

This clone was seen repeatedly, ten times or more. The sequence runs out 3 residues before the end of the CDR3; the remainder is reconstructed from the germline J gene. This chain connects TRBV6-1 to TRBJ2-2, with unresolved D. In germline, CDR1 is MNHNS, CDR2 SASEGT. This CDR3 has 15 residues. Trimming stripped 0 bases from V and 4 bases from J, with 9 bases between. Incomplete CDR3 DNA: TGTGCCAGCAGTGAAGCGCTTACATCCACCGGGGAG. Its translation is CASSEALTSTGE. The entire CDR3 is CASSEALTSTGELFF.

This clone was seen at least ten times. The read is 3 residues too short to cover the CDR3 end, so that end is filled in from the germline J gene. This chain connects TRBV3-1 (or the pseudogene TRBV3-2) to TRBJ2-1; D possibly corresponds to TRBD1 (5 bases). V dropped 4 bases and J dropped 4 bases, with 20 bases sitting between them. Germline CDR1 is LGHDT and CDR2 is YNNKEL (reference sequence). The CDR3 is 17 amino acids. CDR3 bases read: TGTGCCAGCAGCCCGACTCCCCGGCAGGGTAAGTACAATGAG. It translates to CASSPTPRQGKYNE. The full CDR3 protein is CASSPTPRQGKYNEQFF.

This clone was recorded at least ten times. The CDR3 extends 3 residues past the end of the read, so its final part is completed from the germline J gene. The J gene is TRBJ2-3, the V gene TRBV20-1; 9 bases align to TRBD2. In germline, CDR1 is DFQATT, CDR2 SNEGSKA (reference sequence). V gave up 4 bases and J gave up 2 bases; unmatched junction bases: 10. The CDR3 sequence is 16 residues long. CDR3 DNA, as far as it was read: TGCAGTGCTATTTCCGGGCTAGCGGGACACACAGATACG. It specifies CSAISGLAGHTDT. The entire CDR3 is CSAISGLAGHTDTQYF.

There are many counts of this clone. The junction departs from germline at one end; a sequencing error may be responsible. The read comes to an end 3 residues before the CDR3 does, leaving the germline J gene to fill in the end. V usage is TRBV4-2 and J usage is TRBJ1-1; TRBD1 is a possible D gene (5 bases). The germline V gene encodes CDR1 LGHNA and CDR2 YNFKEQ. The CDR3 sequence is 16 residues long. CDR3 bases read: TGCGCCAGCAGCCAAGGAACCCCCCAGGGGAACACTGAA. This codes for CASSQGTPQGNTE. The whole CDR3 sequence is CASSQGTPQGNTEAFF.

This clone came up a few times. The CDR3 end falls 3 residues outside the read, so it is completed with the germline J gene. The J gene is TRBJ1-2, the V gene TRBV19; 9 positions agree with TRBD1. This CDR3 region has 12 residues. Germline CDR1 reads LNHDA; CDR2 reads SQIVND (reference sequence). With V trimmed by 8 bases and J by 7 bases, 5 bases remained unmatched. CDR3 residues: CASETGGSGYTF. CDR3 bases read: TGTGCCAGTGAAACAGGGGGCAGTGGC.

This clone was seen ten or more times. The read ends 3 residues shy of where the CDR3 ends; the end is completed using the germline J gene. The gene calls are TRBV5-4 and TRBJ2-1; 9 bases fit TRBD2. The CDR3 runs 14 residues. The trim removed 4 bases at V and 6 bases at J, leaving 5 bases unmatched. Germline CDR1 SGHNT, CDR2 YYREEE (reference sequence). CDR3 bases read: TGTGCCAGCAGCACCGAGACTAGCGGCAATGAG. This sequence encodes CASSTETSGNE. The full CDR3 protein is CASSTETSGNEQFF.

This clone was recorded many times. The missing CDR3 end, 3 residues past where the read stops, is filled in from the germline J gene. This chain connects TRBV12-3 or TRBV12-4 to TRBJ2-7; 11 bases fit TRBD2. V lost 5 bases, J lost 5 bases, and 8 bases stayed unmatched. The CDR3 spans 15 residues. The chain's CDR3 is CASSPLAGGRDEQYF. The covered CDR3 bases are TGTGCCAGCAGTCCTCTAGCGGGAGGTAGAGACGAG.

This clone occurred many times. The missing CDR3 end, 3 residues past where the read stops, is filled in from the germline J gene. The chain recombines TRBV20-1 with TRBJ2-3; 8 nucleotides align to TRBD2. This CDR3 has 16 amino acids. V was pared by 0 bases and J by 3 bases, with 8 bases of the junction left unmatched. Germline V gene lookup returns CDR1 DFQATT and CDR2 SNEGSKA (reference sequence). Here the CDR3 reads CSARDLGSGITDTQYF. The DNA read from the CDR3 is TGCAGTGCTAGAGATCTGGGTAGCGGGATAACAGATACG.

This clone was recorded many times. The missing CDR3 end, 3 residues past where the read stops, is filled in from the germline J gene. The chain combines TRBV7-6 with TRBJ1-1, with TRBD1 identical over 8 bases. V lost 7 bases to trimming and J lost 3 bases; unmatched junction nucleotides: 7. This CDR3 has 14 residues. From germline, CDR1 is SGHVS and CDR2 FNYEAQ. The sequenced part of the CDR3 DNA is TGTGCCAGCACCGCCAGGGGGCGTGACACTGAA. Its protein product is CASTARGRDTE. The full CDR3 protein reads CASTARGRDTEAFF.

This clone was detected many times. Coverage ceases 3 residues before the CDR3 finishes, and the germline J gene fills in the end. The chain recombines TRBV7-3 with TRBJ2-5; weak D call: TRBD1 (5 bases). Trimming cost V 2 bases and J 2 bases, with 12 bases left between them. The germline gives CDR1 SGHTA, CDR2 FQGTGA. The CDR3 sequence is 15 residues long. CDR3 region: CASSLGGASQETQYF. CDR3 DNA, as far as it was read: TGTGCCAGCAGCTTAGGTGGGGCGTCACAAGAGACC.

This clone was recorded many times. Read sequence stops 3 residues before the CDR3 end, and the germline J gene provides the missing end. This sequence joins TRBV7-9 and TRBJ1-4; a possible D gene is TRBD1 (5 bases). Germline V CDR1 and CDR2: SEHNR, FQNEAQ (reference sequence). The CDR3 contains 14 residues. Trimming pared 6 bases from V and 7 bases from J, leaving 15 bases between. CDR3 loop: CASSRGGSGEKLFF. The part of the CDR3 DNA that was read is TGTGCCAGCAGTCGGGGGGGGTCGGGTGAAAAA.

This clone was seen at least ten times. The CDR3 end is not reached by the read, which stops 3 residues before it; the germline J gene fills it in. J is TRBJ2-5 and V is TRBV18; TRBD1 matches at 8 bases. Per germline, CDR1 KGHSH and CDR2 LQKENI. V shed 2 bases, J shed 4 bases, and the junction held 9 bases outside the gene matches. This CDR3 contains 16 residues. CDR3 DNA (partial): TGTGCCAGCTCACCAAGCCCCGACAGGGGAGGAGAGACC. The encoded protein is CASSPSPDRGGET. The whole CDR3 protein reads CASSPSPDRGGETQYF.

This clone occurred many times. Read coverage stops 3 residues before the CDR3 terminus; the germline J gene supplies the remainder. This rearrangement joins TRBV7-2 to TRBJ1-4; TRBD1 is a possible D gene (6 bases). V was pared by 0 bases and J by 7 bases, with 12 bases between. Germline V gene sequence: CDR1 SGHTA, CDR2 FQGNSA. The CDR3 is made up of 15 amino acids. CDR3 amino acids: CASSLAGGSGEKLFF. Partial CDR3 DNA: TGTGCCAGCAGCTTAGCTGGGGGCTCGGGTGAAAAA.

This clone appeared many times. The CDR3 end lies 3 residues beyond the end of the read and is filled in from the germline J gene. The chain combines TRBV2 with TRBJ2-2; D may be TRBD1 (5 bases). V was cut by 3 bases and J by 8 bases, with 16 bases left in between. CDR3 length: 15 residues. The germline CDR1 and CDR2 sequences are SNHLY and FYNNEI. This CDR3 reads CASSDGTPGKGELFF. The part of the CDR3 DNA that was read is TGTGCCAGCAGTGATGGAACCCCAGGGAAAGGGGAG.

The sample holds many counts of this clone. The read comes to an end 3 residues before the CDR3 does, leaving the germline J gene to fill in the end. The chain employs TRBV2 and TRBJ2-3; D is ambiguous. The V gene's germline CDR1 is SNHLY and CDR2 FYNNEI. V was trimmed by 7 bases and J by 0 bases, leaving 11 bases between them. The CDR3 length is 14 residues. The CDR3 region is CASIGLSSTDTQYF. CDR3 bases read: TGTGCCAGCATTGGGCTGTCTAGCACAGATACG.

This clone was seen at least ten times. The read is 3 residues too short to cover the CDR3 end, so that end is filled in from the germline J gene. The chain uses TRBV7-2 and TRBJ1-1; 11 bases line up with TRBD1. There are 15 residues in the CDR3. The V and J ends lost 6 bases and 4 bases, in that order; junction bases with no gene match: 7. Looked up from germline, CDR1 is SGHTA and CDR2 is FQGNSA. CDR3 sequence: CASRLGQGARTEAFF. The sequenced CDR3 bases are TGTGCCAGCAGACTTGGACAGGGGGCACGCACTGAA.

This clone was picked up many times. Sequencing ends 3 residues short of the CDR3 end; the germline J gene provides the rest. V gene TRBV29-1 combines with J gene TRBJ2-3; 11 nucleotides agree with TRBD2. The V segment lost 5 bases and the J segment 2 bases; nucleotides outside the gene matches: 3. The CDR3 sequence is 14 residues long. Germline CDR1 SQVTM, CDR2 ANQGSEA. CDR3 DNA (partial): TGCAGCGTTCAGACTAGCGGGAACACAGATACG. Translated: CSVQTSGNTDT. Given in full, the CDR3 is CSVQTSGNTDTQYF.

In this sample, this clone turned up many times. The junction departs from the called germline gene at one end, perhaps through a read error. Read sequence stops 3 residues before the CDR3 end, and the germline J gene provides the missing end. The chain combines TRBV4-2 with TRBJ2-6, with a possible D match to TRBD2 (5 bases). Germline V CDR1 and CDR2: LGHNA, YNFKEQ. There are 16 residues in the CDR3. The CDR3 reads CASSQDNGAGANVLTF. Incomplete CDR3 DNA: TGCGCCAGCAGCCAAGATAACGGGGCTGGGGCCAACGTC.